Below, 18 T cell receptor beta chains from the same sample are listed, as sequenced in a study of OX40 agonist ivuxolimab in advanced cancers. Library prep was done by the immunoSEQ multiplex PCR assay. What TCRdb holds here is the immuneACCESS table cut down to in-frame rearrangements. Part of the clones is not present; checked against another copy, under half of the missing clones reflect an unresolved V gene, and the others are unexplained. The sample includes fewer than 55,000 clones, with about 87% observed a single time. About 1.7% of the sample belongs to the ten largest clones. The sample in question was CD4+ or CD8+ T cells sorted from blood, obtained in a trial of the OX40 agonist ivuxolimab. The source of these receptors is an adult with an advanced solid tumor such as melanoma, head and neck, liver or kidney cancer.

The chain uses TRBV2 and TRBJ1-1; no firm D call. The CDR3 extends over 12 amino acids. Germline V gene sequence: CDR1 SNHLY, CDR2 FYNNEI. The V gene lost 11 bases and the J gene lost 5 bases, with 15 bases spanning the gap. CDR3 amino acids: CASGRAITEAFF. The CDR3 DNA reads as TGTGCCTCCGGACGGGCCATTACTGAAGCTTTCTTT.

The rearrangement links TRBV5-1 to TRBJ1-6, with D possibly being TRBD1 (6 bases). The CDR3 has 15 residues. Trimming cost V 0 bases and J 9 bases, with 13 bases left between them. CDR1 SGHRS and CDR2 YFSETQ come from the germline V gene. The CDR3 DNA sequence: TGCGCCAGCAGCTTGGATGGGGGGCGTGGTTCACCCCTCCACTTT. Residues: CASSLDGGRGSPLHF.

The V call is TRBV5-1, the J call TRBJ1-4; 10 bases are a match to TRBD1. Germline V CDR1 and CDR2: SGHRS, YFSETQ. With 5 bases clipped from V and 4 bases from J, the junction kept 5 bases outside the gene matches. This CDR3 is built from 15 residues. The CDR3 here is CASRPRTGGNEKLFF. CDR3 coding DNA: TGCGCCAGCAGACCGAGGACAGGGGGTAATGAAAAACTGTTTTTT.

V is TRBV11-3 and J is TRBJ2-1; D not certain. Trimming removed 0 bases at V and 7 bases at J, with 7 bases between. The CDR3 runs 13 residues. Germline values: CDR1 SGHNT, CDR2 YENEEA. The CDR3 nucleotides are TGTGCCAGCAGCTTAGATAGTAAGAATGAGCAGTTCTTC. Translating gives CASSLDSKNEQFF.

The CDR3 loop reads CARPGQDTDTQYF. The DNA for the CDR3 is TGTGCCAGACCGGGACAGGACACAGATACGCAGTATTTT. The rearrangement joins TRBV7-9 to TRBJ2-3; TRBD1 agrees at 8 bases. This CDR3 contains 13 residues. Germline V gene lookup returns CDR1 SEHNR and CDR2 FQNEAQ (reference sequence). Trimming took 9 bases from V and 2 from J; bases not matched to a gene: 4.

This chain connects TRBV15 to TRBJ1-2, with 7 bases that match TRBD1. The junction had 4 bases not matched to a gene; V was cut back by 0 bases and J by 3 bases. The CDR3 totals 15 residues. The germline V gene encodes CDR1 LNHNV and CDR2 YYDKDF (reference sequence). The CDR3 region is CATSRDLGGHYGYTF. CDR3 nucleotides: TGTGCCACCAGCAGAGATTTAGGGGGCCACTATGGCTACACCTTC. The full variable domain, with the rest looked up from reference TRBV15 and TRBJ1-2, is DAMVIQNPRYQVTQFGKPVTLSCSQTLNHNVMYWYQQKSSQAPKLLFHYYDKDFNNEADTPDNFQSRRPNTSFCFLDIRSPGLGDTAMYLCATSRDLGGHYGYTFGSGTRLTVV.

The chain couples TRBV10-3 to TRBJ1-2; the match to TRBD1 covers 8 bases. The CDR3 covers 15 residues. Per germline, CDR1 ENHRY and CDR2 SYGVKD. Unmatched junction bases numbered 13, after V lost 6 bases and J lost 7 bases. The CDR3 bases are TGTGCCATCAGGGGTGACAGGGGTCGGATTAGTGGCTACACCTTC. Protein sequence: CAIRGDRGRISGYTF.

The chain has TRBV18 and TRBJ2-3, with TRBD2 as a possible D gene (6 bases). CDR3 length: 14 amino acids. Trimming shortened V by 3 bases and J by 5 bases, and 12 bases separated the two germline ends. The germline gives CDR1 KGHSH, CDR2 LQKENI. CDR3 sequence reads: CASSPGTGGDTQYF. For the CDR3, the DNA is TGTGCCAGCTCACCCGGGACCGGGGGAGATACGCAGTATTTT. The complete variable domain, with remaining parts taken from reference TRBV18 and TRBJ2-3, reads NAGVMQNPRHLVRRRGQEARLRCSPMKGHSHVYWYRQLPEEGLKFMVYLQKENIIDESGMPKERFSAEFPKEGPSILRIQQVVRGDSAAYFCASSPGTGGDTQYFGPGTRLTVL.

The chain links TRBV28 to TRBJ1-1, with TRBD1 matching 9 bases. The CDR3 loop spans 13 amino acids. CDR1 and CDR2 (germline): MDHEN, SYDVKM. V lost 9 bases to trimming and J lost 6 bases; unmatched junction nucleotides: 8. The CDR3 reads CASLGQGRAEAFF. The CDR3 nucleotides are TGTGCCAGTCTGGGACAGGGAAGGGCTGAAGCTTTCTTT.

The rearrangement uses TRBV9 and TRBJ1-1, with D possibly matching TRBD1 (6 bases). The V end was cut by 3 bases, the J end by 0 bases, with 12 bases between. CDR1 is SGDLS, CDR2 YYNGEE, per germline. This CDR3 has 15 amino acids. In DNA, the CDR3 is TGTGCCAGCAGCGCCCGGGACATCTTGAACACTGAAGCTTTCTTT. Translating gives CASSARDILNTEAFF.

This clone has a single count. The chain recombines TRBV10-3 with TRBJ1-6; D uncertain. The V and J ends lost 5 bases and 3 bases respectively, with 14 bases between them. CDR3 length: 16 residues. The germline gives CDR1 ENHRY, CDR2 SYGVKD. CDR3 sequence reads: CAISQTQSFYNSPLHF. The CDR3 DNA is TGTGCCATCAGTCAAACTCAGAGCTTCTATAATTCACCCCTCCACTTT.

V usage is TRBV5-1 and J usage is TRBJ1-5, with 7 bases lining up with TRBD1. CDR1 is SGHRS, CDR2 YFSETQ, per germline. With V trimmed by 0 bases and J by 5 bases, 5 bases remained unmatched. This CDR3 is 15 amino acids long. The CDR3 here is CASSLDRGDDQPQHF. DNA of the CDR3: TGCGCCAGCAGCTTGGACAGGGGCGATGATCAGCCCCAGCATTTT. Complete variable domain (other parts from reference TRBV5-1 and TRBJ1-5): KAGVTQTPRYLIKTRGQQVTLSCSPISGHRSVSWYQQTPGQGLQFLFEYFSETQRNKGNFPGRFSGRQFSNSRSEMNVSTLELGDSALYLCASSLDRGDDQPQHFGDGTRLSIL.

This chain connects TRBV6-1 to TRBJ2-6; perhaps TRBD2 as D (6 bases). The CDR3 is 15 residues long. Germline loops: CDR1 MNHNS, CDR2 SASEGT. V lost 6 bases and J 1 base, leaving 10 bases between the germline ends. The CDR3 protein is CASREGRSGANVLTF. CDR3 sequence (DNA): TGTGCCAGCAGGGAGGGGAGGTCTGGGGCCAACGTCCTGACTTTC.

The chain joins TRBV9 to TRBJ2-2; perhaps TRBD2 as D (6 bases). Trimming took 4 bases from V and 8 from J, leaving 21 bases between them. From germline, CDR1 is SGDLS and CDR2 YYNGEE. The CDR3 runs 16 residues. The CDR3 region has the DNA TGTGCCAGCAGCCCACAGCGGGCGGCCGGCGTAGGGGAGCTGTTTTTT. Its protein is CASSPQRAAGVGELFF. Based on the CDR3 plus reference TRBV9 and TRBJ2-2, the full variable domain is DSGVTQTPKHLITATGQRVTLRCSPRSGDLSVYWYQQSLDQGLQFLIQYYNGEERAKGNILERFSAQQFPDLHSELNLSSLELGDSALYFCASSPQRAAGVGELFFGEGSRLTVL.

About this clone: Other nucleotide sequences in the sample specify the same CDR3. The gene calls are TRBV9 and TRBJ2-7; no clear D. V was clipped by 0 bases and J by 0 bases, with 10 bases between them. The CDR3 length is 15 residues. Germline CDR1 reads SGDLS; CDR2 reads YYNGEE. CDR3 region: CASSVGQVSSYEQYF. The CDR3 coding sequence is TGTGCCAGCAGCGTAGGGCAGGTGAGCTCCTACGAGCAGTACTTC.

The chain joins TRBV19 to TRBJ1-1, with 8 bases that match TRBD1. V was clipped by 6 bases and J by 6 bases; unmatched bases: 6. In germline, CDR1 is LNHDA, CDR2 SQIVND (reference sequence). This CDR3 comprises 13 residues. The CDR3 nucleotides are TGTGCCAGTAGCGACAGGGGAGTGGCTGAAGCTTTCTTT. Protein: CASSDRGVAEAFF.

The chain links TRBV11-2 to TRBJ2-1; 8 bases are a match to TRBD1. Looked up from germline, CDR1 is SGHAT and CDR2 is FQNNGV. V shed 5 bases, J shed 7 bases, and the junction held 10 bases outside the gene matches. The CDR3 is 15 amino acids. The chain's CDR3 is CASSQSKTGANEQFF. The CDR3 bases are TGTGCCAGCAGCCAAAGCAAGACAGGGGCGAATGAGCAGTTCTTC.

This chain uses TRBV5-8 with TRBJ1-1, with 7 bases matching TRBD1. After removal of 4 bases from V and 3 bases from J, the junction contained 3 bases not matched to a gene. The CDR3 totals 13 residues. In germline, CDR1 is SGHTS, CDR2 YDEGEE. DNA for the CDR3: TGTGCCAGCAGCCGGGACAGCTACACTGAAGCTTTCTTT. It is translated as CASSRDSYTEAFF.